This T cell receptor (beta chain) derives from a study of OX40 agonist ivuxolimab in advanced cancers. The CDR3 is made up of 14 amino acids. The V end was cut by 7 bases, the J end by 0 bases, with 12 bases between. CDR1 and CDR2 from the germline V gene are MDHEN and SYDVKM. Assay: immunoSEQ multiplex PCR; the TCRdb copy retains only in-frame clones and omits some. The sample contains about 79,000 clones, around 94% of which appear only once. The rearrangement uses TRBV28 and TRBJ1-2; tentatively, D is TRBD1 (6 bases). This TCR came from an adult with an advanced solid tumor such as melanoma, head and neck, liver or kidney cancer. The sequencing used CD4+ or CD8+ T cells sorted from blood, collected in a trial of the OX40 agonist ivuxolimab. The DNA for the CDR3 is TGTGCCAGCACCCTACAGGGAGCTAACTATGGCTACACCTTC. As protein: CASTLQGANYGYTF.